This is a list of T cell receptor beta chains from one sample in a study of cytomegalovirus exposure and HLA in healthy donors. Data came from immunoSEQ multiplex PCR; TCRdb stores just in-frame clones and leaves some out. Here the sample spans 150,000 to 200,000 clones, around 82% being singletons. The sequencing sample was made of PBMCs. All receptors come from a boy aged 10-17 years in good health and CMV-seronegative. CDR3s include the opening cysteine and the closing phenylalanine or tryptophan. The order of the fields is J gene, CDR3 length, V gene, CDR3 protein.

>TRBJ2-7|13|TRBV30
CAWIAGGGYEQYF
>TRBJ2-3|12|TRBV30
CATTGSTDTQYF
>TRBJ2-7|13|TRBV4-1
CASSQVGYYEQYF
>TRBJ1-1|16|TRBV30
CAWSPPHKYMNTEAFF
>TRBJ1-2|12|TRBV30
CAWTTGNYGYTF
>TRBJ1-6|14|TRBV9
CASSVGTAPNILHF
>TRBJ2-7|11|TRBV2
CARQVAGEQYF
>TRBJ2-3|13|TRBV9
CASSPEGWGTQYF
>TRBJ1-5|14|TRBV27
CASSRVADNQPQHF
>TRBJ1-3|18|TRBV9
CASSVRGDRGNAGNTIYF
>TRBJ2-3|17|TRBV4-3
CASSQEAFRTGRGTQYF
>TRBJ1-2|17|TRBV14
CASSQYRGLRSRGGYTF
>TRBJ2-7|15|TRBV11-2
CASSLTGGSVHEQYF
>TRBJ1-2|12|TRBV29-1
CSVGRSLYGYTF
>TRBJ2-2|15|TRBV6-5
CASRLGGIETGELFF
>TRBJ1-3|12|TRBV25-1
CASSERAGTIYF
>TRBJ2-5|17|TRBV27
CASGRVTGGGGQETQYF
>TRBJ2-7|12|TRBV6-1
CASVGLAYEQYF
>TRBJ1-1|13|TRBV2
CASREGQGFTAFF
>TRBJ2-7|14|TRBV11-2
CASSLLLVAYEQYF
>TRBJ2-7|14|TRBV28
CASSSRKLLFEQYF
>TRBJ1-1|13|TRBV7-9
CASSLGAGRGAFF
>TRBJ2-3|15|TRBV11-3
CASSAGSYPTDTQYF
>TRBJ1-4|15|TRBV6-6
CASTKYRQTNEKLFF
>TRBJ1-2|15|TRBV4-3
CASLPSRGTNYGYTF
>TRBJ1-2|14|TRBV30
CAWGGQGSNYGYTF
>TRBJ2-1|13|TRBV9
CASSSSGGDEQFF
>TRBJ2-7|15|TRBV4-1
CASSPSSGSSYEQYF
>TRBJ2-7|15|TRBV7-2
CASSLEAGYAYEQYF
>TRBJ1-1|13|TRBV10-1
CAPRVGVETEAFF
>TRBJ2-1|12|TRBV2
CASSLAGWEQFF
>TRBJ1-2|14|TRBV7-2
CASSPRTGGNGYTF
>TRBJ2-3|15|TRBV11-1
CASSLDGLLGDTQYF
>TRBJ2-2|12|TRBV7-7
CASSTKGGELFF
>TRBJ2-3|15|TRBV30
CAWSVYGQGTDTQYF
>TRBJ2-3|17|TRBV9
CASSVVGTSGGTDTQYF
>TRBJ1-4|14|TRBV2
CASSTQGAEEKLFF
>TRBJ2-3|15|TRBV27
CASSRQGVDTDTQYF
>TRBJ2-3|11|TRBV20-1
CSASHADTQYF
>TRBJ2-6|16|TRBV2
CASSWGQLAGANVLTF
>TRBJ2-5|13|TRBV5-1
CASSSGSVETQYF
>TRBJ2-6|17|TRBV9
CASSVGTGISGANVLTF
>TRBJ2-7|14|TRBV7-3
CASSLTGPSYEQYF
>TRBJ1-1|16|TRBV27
CASSLFPFTENTEAFF
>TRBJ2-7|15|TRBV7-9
CASSLGLAESYEQYF
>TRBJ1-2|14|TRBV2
CANDNRVGGYGYTF
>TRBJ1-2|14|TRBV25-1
CASTGTGGVYGYTF